Detailed here is one T cell receptor (beta chain). What it binds is unknown. This record belongs to a study of Ad26.COV2.S vaccination and SARS-CoV-2 variants. Study findings and constraints: It is possible that the TCR breadth and depth analyses underestimated the total T cell responses. It was reported that spike-specific CD8+ and CD4+ T cell responses were substantially broad after vaccination.

Sequencing used immunoSEQ multiplex PCR; TCRdb keeps in-frame clones, though not all of them. The sample shows about 440,000 clones, about 83% of them seen only once. The treatment is: 19 received Ad26.COV2.S at low or high dose, single or two shots; a few received placebo; per-sample allocation not given. After the first vaccine or placebo injection, samples were drawn on day 63. Built on an Ad26 vector, the vaccine expressed Wuhan-strain SARS-CoV-2 spike. Losses at the gene ends were 1 base for V and 6 bases for J; bases not matched to a gene: 7. The germline CDR1 and CDR2 sequences are PRHDT and FYEKMQ (reference sequence). This CDR3 region has 16 residues.

The input for sequencing was peripheral blood, taken in a trial of Ad26.COV2.S vaccine versus placebo. The rearrangement uses TRBV13 and TRBJ2-2; 8 positions match TRBD1. This receptor was identified in a person between 18 and 60 years old who received the Ad26.COV2.S COVID-19 vaccine or a placebo. The CDR3 nucleotides are TGTGCCAGCAGCTTAGCTGGACAGGGCGGGGCCGGGGAGCTGTTTTTT. It yields the protein CASSLAGQGGAGELFF.